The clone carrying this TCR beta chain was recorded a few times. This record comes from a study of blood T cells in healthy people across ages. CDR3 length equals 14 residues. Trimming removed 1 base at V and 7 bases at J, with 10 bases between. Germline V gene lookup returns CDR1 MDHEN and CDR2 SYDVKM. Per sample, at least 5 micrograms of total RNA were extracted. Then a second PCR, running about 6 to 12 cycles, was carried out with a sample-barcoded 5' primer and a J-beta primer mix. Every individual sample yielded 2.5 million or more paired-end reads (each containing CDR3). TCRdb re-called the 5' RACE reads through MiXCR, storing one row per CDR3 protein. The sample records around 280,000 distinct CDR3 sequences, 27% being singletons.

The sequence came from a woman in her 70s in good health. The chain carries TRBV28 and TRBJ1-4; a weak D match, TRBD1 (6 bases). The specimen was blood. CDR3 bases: TGTGCCAGCAGTTTATCAGAGGGGGGTGAAAAACTGTTTTTT. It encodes CASSLSEGGEKLFF. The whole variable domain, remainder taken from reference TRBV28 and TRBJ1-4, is DVKVTQSSRYLVKRTGEKVFLECVQDMDHENMFWYRQDPGLGLRLIYFSYDVKMKEKGDIPEGYSVSREKKERFSLILESASTNQTSMYLCASSLSEGGEKLFFGSGTQLSVL.